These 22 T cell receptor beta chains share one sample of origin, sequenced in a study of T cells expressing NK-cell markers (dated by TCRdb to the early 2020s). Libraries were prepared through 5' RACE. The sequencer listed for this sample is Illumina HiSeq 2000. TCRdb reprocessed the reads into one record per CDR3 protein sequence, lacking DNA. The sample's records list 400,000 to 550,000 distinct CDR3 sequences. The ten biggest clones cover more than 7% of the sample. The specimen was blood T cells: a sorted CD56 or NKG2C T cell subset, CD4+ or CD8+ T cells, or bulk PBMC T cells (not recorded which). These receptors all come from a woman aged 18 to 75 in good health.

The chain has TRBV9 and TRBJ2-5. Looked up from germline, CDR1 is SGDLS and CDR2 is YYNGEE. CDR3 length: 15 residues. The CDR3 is CASSVDGRVRETQYF.

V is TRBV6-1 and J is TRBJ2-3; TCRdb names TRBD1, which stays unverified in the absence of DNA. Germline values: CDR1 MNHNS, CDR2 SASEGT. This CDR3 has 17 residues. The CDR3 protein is CASSTPGSGGSTDTQYF.

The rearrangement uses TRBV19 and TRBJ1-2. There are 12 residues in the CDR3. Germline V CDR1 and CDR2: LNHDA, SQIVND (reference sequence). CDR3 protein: CASTAGIYGYTF. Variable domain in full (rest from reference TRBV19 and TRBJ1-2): DGGITQSPKYLFRKEGQNVTLSCEQNLNHDAMYWYRQDPGQGLRLIYYSQIVNDFQKGDIAEGYSVSREKKESFPLTVTSAQKNPTAFYLCASTAGIYGYTFGSGTRLTVV.

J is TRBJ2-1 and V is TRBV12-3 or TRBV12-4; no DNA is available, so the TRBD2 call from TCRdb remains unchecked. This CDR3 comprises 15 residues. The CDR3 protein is CASSWGLAGEDEQFF.

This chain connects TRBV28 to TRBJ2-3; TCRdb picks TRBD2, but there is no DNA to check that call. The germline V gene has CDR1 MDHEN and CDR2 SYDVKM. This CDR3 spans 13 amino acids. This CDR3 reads CASRAGGLDTQYF.

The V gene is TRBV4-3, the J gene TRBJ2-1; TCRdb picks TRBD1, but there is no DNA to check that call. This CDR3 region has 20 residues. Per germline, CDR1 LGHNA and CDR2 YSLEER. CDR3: CASSQVFATSGGSTYNEQFF.

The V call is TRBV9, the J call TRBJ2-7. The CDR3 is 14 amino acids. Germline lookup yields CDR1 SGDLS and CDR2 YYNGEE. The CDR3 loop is CASSVVGSTYEQYF.

The CDR3 reads CASSLWAGGPKNEQFF. V is TRBV7-2 and J is TRBJ2-1; without DNA, the TCRdb call of TRBD2 cannot be checked. CDR1 is SGHTA and CDR2 is FQGNSA in the germline V gene. This CDR3 is built from 16 residues.

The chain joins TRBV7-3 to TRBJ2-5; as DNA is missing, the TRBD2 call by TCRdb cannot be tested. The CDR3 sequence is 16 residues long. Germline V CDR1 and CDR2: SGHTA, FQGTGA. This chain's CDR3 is CASSLSGTSGQETQYF.

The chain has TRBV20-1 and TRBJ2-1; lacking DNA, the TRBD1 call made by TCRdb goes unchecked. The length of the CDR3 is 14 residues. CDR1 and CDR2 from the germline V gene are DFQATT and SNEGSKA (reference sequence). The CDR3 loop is CSAPQGGGPNEQFF.

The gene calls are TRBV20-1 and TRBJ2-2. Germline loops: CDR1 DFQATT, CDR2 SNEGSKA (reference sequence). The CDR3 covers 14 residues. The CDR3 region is CSARWAAATGELFF.

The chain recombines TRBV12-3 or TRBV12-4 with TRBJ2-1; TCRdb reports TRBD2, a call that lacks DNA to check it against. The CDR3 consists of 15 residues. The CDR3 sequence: CASSSGLVVYNEQFF.

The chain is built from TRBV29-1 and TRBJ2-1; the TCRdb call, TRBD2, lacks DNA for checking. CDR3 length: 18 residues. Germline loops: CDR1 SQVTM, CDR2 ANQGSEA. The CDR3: CSAPPGLAGTGSYNEQFF.

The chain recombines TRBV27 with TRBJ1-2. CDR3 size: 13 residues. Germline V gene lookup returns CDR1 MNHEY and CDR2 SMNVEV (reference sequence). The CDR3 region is CASSLFGPDGYTF.

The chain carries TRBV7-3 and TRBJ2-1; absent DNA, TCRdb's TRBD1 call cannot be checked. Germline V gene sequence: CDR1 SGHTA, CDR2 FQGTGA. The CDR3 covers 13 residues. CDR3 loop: CASRVPQGNEQFF. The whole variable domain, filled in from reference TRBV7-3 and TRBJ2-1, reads GAGVSQTPSNKVTEKGKYVELRCDPISGHTALYWYRQSLGQGPEFLIYFQGTGAADDSGLPNDRFFAVRPEGSVSTLKIQRTERGDSAVYLCASRVPQGNEQFFGPGTRLTVL.

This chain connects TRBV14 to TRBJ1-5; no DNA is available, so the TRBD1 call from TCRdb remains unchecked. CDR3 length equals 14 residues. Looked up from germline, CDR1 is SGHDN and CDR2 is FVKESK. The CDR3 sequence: CASSHRQNNQPQHF. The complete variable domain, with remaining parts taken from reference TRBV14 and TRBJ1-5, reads EAGVTQFPSHSVIEKGQTVTLRCDPISGHDNLYWYRRVMGKEIKFLLHFVKESKQDESGMPNNRFLAERTGGTYSTLKVQPAELEDSGVYFCASSHRQNNQPQHFGDGTRLSIL.

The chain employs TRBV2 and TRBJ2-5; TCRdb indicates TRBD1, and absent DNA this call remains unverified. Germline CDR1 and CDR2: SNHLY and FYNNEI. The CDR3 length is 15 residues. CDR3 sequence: CASSEVPMEVETQYF. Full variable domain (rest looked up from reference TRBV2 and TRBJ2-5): EPEVTQTPSHQVTQMGQEVILRCVPISNHLYFYWYRQILGQKVEFLVSFYNNEISEKSEIFDDQFSVERPDGSNFTLKIRSTKLEDSAMYFCASSEVPMEVETQYFGPGTRLLVL.

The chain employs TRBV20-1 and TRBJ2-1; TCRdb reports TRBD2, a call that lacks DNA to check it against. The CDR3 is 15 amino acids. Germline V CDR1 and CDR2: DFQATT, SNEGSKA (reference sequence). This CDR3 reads CSAHLLAGTYNEQFF.

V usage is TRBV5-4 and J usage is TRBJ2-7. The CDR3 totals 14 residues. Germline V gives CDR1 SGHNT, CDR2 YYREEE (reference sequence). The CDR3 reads CASSFVGRSDEQYF.

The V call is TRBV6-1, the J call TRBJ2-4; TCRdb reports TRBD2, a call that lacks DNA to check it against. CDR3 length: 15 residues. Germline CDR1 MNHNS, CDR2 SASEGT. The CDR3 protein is CASSAGTLAKNIQYF.

CDR3 region: CASRPGDSAYNSPLHF. V usage is TRBV27 and J usage is TRBJ1-6; as DNA is missing, the TRBD1 call by TCRdb cannot be tested. The germline CDR1 and CDR2 sequences are MNHEY and SMNVEV (reference sequence). The CDR3 consists of 16 residues.

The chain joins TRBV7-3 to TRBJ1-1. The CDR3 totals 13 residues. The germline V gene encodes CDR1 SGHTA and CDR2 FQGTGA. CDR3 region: CASSLTTRGEAFF.